This T cell receptor beta chain was sequenced during a study of T cells in Graves' hyperthyroidism and ophthalmopathy. Study-level results: A model of 13 V-J pairs discriminated ophthalmopathy from stable hyperthyroidism. Among clonotypes expanded in thyroid above 0.001, most were also found in blood.

The CDR3 regions of TCR beta were amplified from RNA transcripts. The study used the HTBI primer set for a first-round RT-PCR of the TCR CDR3. TCRdb re-analysed the multiplex PCR reads in MiXCR, keeping a single row per CDR3 protein. The sample lists 250,000 to 400,000 distinct CDR3 sequences; approximately 14% were seen once. This clonotype was counted between two and nine times. The antigen remains unidentified. CDR3 size: 15 residues. V was trimmed by 8 bases and J by 1 base, leaving 14 bases between them. Germline V gives CDR1 LNHNV, CDR2 YYDKDF (reference sequence). Investigators excluded patients with uncontrolled infection, other autoimmune disease, pregnancy or lactation.

V is TRBV15 and J is TRBJ2-2; D not certain. Material: blood. This TCR was sampled from a woman in her thirties or forties with Graves' ophthalmopathy. The CDR3 bases are TGTGCCACCCGTCTGCAGGATCAGAACACCGGGGAGCTGTTTTTT. Translating gives CATRLQDQNTGELFF. The variable domain in full, completed from reference TRBV15 and TRBJ2-2, reads DAMVIQNPRYQVTQFGKPVTLSCSQTLNHNVMYWYQQKSSQAPKLLFHYYDKDFNNEADTPDNFQSRRPNTSFCFLDIRSPGLGDTAMYLCATRLQDQNTGELFFGEGSRLTVL.